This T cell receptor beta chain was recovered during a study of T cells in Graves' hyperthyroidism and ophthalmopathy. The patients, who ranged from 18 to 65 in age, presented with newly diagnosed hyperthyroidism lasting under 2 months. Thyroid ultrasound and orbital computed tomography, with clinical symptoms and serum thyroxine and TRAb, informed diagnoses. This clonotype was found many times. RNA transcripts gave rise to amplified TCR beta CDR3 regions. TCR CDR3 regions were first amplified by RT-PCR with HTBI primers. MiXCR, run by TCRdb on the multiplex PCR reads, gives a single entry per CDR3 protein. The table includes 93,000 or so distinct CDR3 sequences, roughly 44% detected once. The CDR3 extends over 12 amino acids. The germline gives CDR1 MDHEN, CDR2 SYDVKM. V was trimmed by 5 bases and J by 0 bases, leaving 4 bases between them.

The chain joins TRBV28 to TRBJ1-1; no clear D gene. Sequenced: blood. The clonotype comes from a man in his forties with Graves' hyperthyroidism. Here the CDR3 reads CASSLLNTEAFF. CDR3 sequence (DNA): TGTGCCAGCAGTCTCCTGAACACTGAAGCTTTCTTT.